The source of this TCR beta chain is a study of cytotoxic CD8 clonotypes in ibrutinib-treated CLL. Clones were sequenced by immunoSEQ multiplex PCR, and TCRdb holds only the in-frame ones, with some missing. This sample has about 200,000 clones, with roughly 73% found just once. The source was PBMCs, collected after 12 months of ibrutinib treatment. This TCR derives from a human donor with chronic lymphocytic leukemia.

For the CDR3, the DNA is TGTGCCAGCAGTGCCCAGACTAGCGGGAGTTCCTACGAGCAGTACTTC. The encoded protein is CASSAQTSGSSYEQYF. V usage is TRBV6-1 and J usage is TRBJ2-7, with 12 bases lining up with TRBD2. J lost 1 base, V lost 4 bases, and 5 bases had no gene match. The CDR3 sequence is 16 residues long. CDR1 MNHNS and CDR2 SASEGT come from the germline V gene.